This TCR beta chain derives from a study of blood T cell repertoires in COVID-19 (dated by TCRdb to about 2020). Regarding the complete study: Samples covering the acute and convalescent phases of COVID-19 were provided by collaborators in the United States, Italy and Spain. The samples were drawn from the first 160 participants of the ongoing ImmuneRACE study and from under 1,500 subjects provided by 6 global collaborators. Deeply sampled blood TCRbeta repertoires from subjects exposed to, actively infected with, or recovered from COVID-19 were included in the dataset. The material from the prospective study consisted of cDNA or gDNA derived from T cells, B-cell-depleted T cells, or PBMCs. Sample metadata almost always included a de-identified subject ID, COVID-19 status, age in years and sex. Where available, HLA class I and class II types were taken from metadata supplied by the sample provider and were not determined by assay-based typing. The repertoires were released in a freely available public database meant as a resource for research on the immune response to SARS-CoV-2.

As concerns this clone: There is no known antigen for this receptor. No clone much larger than this one lies a single base away; base qualities are absent.

TCRbeta CDR3 regions were amplified from genomic DNA by means of the immunoSEQ Assay, a bias-controlled multiplex PCR. The authors' pipeline ran thus. Nucleated cell counts per sample were estimated from amplification of reference gene primers within the assay. Sequence reads were collapsed and filtered to measure the absolute abundance of every unique TCRbeta CDR3 rearrangement. Productive Simpson clonality was computed per sample as the square root of Simpson's diversity index over productive rearrangements. The table was pulled from immuneACCESS by TCRdb, which kept in-frame rearrangements only. Such tables lose some clones; where checked, under half of the loss comes from unresolved V genes, and the rest has no known cause. The D gene and trimming were derived from the DNA, and the V and J assignments and clone size from that table. Across this sample there are nearly 110,000 clones, with about 90% seen only once. Together, the top ten hold 4% to 6% of the sample.

V and J lose 3 bases and 0 bases, and a span of 13 bases separates them. The CDR1 and CDR2 encoded by the germline V gene are SGDLS and YYNGEE. From cysteine to phenylalanine, the CDR3 is 16 amino acids long. CDR3 DNA only is kept here, 48 bases in frame from base 1. Each collaborating institution followed its own protocols to collect whole blood in K2EDTA tubes. For TCRbeta analysis, collaborators shipped samples as frozen whole blood, isolated PBMCs, or DNA extracted from either of those sample types. Points the paper makes about the study in general: Clinical and demographic metadata were provided uncurated, with the amount varying by source and participant.

The chain employs TRBV9 and TRBJ2-1, with a weak D call of TRBD2 (5 bases match). Sequencing used peripheral blood. The receptor comes from a man aged 35 to 55 with active or convalescent COVID-19. The CDR3 region has the sequence CASSALGLSSYNEQFF. Read as DNA, the sequence is TGTGCCAGCAGCGCCCTCGGACTGAGCTCCTACAATGAGCAGTTCTTC.